These T cell receptor beta chains were read from a single sample in a study of blood T cells in healthy people across ages. TCRdb itself ran the 5' RACE reads through MiXCR, one entry per CDR3 protein. The sample consists of hundreds of thousands of distinct CDR3 sequences, 40% to 65% of them appearing once. The sequenced sample consisted of blood. The receptors come from a man at least 80 years old in good health. Both conserved end residues are part of each CDR3. Fields, in order: D gene, J gene, V gene, clone size, CDR3 DNA, CDR3 protein. The D gene is left open where the match is weak. Only some rows state a clone size, as once, few, many or a class for expanded clones.

d_gene: TRBD1; j_gene: TRBJ2-1; v_gene: TRBV6-2/TRBV6-3; abundance: few; CDR3nt: TGTGCCAGCAGTTACAGAACCGGGACAGGTGCTCATGAGCAGTTCTTC; CDR3aa: CASSYRTGTGAHEQFF
d_gene: TRBD2; j_gene: TRBJ2-7; v_gene: TRBV9; abundance: NA; CDR3nt: TGTGCCAGCAGCGGGGGACCCACTAGCGGAGTTTCCTACGAGCAGTACTTC; CDR3aa: CASSGGPTSGVSYEQYF
d_gene: TRBD2; j_gene: TRBJ2-1; v_gene: TRBV29-1; abundance: NA; CDR3nt: TGCAGCTTTCACGGGGGGGCTCTTTTCGGCAATGAGCAGTTCTTC; CDR3aa: CSFHGGALFGNEQFF
d_gene: NA; j_gene: TRBJ2-5; v_gene: TRBV28; abundance: NA; CDR3nt: TGTGCCAGCAGAATATATCTAGAATCCCAAGAGACCCAGTACTTC; CDR3aa: CASRIYLESQETQYF
d_gene: NA; j_gene: TRBJ2-1; v_gene: TRBV6-5; abundance: NA; CDR3nt: TGTGCCAGCAGTTCCCTCATCTACAATGAGCAGTTCTTC; CDR3aa: CASSSLIYNEQFF
d_gene: NA; j_gene: TRBJ1-5; v_gene: TRBV3-1; abundance: NA; CDR3nt: TGTGCCAGCAGCCAAAACTTTGGGACTCAGCCCCAGCATTTT; CDR3aa: CASSQNFGTQPQHF
d_gene: TRBD1; j_gene: TRBJ1-2; v_gene: TRBV9; abundance: NA; CDR3nt: TGTGCCAGCAGCGTACGGACAGGGTTCTATGGCTACACCTTC; CDR3aa: CASSVRTGFYGYTF
d_gene: TRBD1; j_gene: TRBJ2-7; v_gene: TRBV10-3; abundance: NA; CDR3nt: TGTGCCATCAGTTCCGGGACAGTGCCCTACGAGCAGTACTTC; CDR3aa: CAISSGTVPYEQYF
d_gene: NA; j_gene: TRBJ1-5; v_gene: TRBV27; abundance: NA; CDR3nt: TGTGCCAGCAGTCCCCTGGCAGGGGCCAATCAGCCCCAGCATTTT; CDR3aa: CASSPLAGANQPQHF
d_gene: TRBD1; j_gene: TRBJ1-4; v_gene: TRBV2; abundance: few; CDR3nt: TGTGCCAGCAGTGAAGCAGGGGGCGAATCTGGAAAACTGTTTTTT; CDR3aa: CASSEAGGESGKLFF
d_gene: NA; j_gene: TRBJ1-3; v_gene: TRBV10-3; abundance: NA; CDR3nt: TGTGCCATCAGTGAGTCGGGGGGGTATGGAAACACCATATATTTT; CDR3aa: CAISESGGYGNTIYF
d_gene: NA; j_gene: TRBJ2-7; v_gene: TRBV12-3/TRBV12-4; abundance: NA; CDR3nt: TGTGCCAGCAGCCCGACCAACTACGAGCAGTACTTC; CDR3aa: CASSPTNYEQYF
d_gene: TRBD1; j_gene: TRBJ2-5; v_gene: TRBV5-1; abundance: NA; CDR3nt: TGCGCCAGCAGACTGGGACAGAAAGAGACCCAGTACTTC; CDR3aa: CASRLGQKETQYF
d_gene: NA; j_gene: TRBJ2-3; v_gene: TRBV2; abundance: NA; CDR3nt: TGTGCCAGCACAAAGGCGTATAGCACAGATACGCAGTATTTT; CDR3aa: CASTKAYSTDTQYF
d_gene: NA; j_gene: TRBJ1-4; v_gene: TRBV24-1; abundance: NA; CDR3nt: TGTGCCACCAGTGACCTTGAAGGTGGTAATGAAAAACTGTTTTTT; CDR3aa: CATSDLEGGNEKLFF
d_gene: NA; j_gene: TRBJ2-3; v_gene: TRBV7-9; abundance: once; CDR3nt: TGTGCCAGCAGCCCGCAACCAGATACGCAGTATTTT; CDR3aa: CASSPQPDTQYF
d_gene: NA; j_gene: TRBJ2-7; v_gene: TRBV5-1; abundance: NA; CDR3nt: TGCGCCAGCAGCTTGGATTGGTCCTACGAGCAGTACTTC; CDR3aa: CASSLDWSYEQYF
d_gene: TRBD1; j_gene: TRBJ2-1; v_gene: TRBV28; abundance: NA; CDR3nt: TGTGCCAGCAGTTCAGGGGGCATTTGGGGGTTCTTC; CDR3aa: CASSSGGIWGFF
d_gene: TRBD1; j_gene: TRBJ1-5; v_gene: TRBV4-2; abundance: NA; CDR3nt: TGTGCCAGCAGCCAAGATGGACAGGGTGCCAATCAGCCCCAGCATTTT; CDR3aa: CASSQDGQGANQPQHF
d_gene: NA; j_gene: TRBJ2-7; v_gene: TRBV10-3; abundance: NA; CDR3nt: TGTGCCATCAGTGATAGGGGATACTACGAGCAGTACTTC; CDR3aa: CAISDRGYYEQYF
d_gene: NA; j_gene: TRBJ1-2; v_gene: TRBV20-1; abundance: NA; CDR3nt: TGCAGTGCTAGATCCGCCGGGGGGAACTATGGCTACACCTTC; CDR3aa: CSARSAGGNYGYTF
d_gene: TRBD2; j_gene: TRBJ2-1; v_gene: TRBV4-2; abundance: once; CDR3nt: TGTGCCAGCAGCCCCTTGACTAGCGGGAGGGCCAGTCGTTACAATGAGCAGTTCTTC; CDR3aa: CASSPLTSGRASRYNEQFF
d_gene: NA; j_gene: TRBJ1-2; v_gene: TRBV20-1; abundance: NA; CDR3nt: TGCAGTGCTAGAGGTCAGGGTAACTATGGCTACACCTTC; CDR3aa: CSARGQGNYGYTF
d_gene: NA; j_gene: TRBJ2-2; v_gene: TRBV4-2; abundance: NA; CDR3nt: TGTGCCAGCAGCCCCCGGACGACACTAAACACCGGGGAGCTGTTTTTT; CDR3aa: CASSPRTTLNTGELFF
d_gene: NA; j_gene: TRBJ1-1; v_gene: TRBV12-3/TRBV12-4; abundance: NA; CDR3nt: TGTGCCAGCAGTTATAGGGGTTTCAACACTGAAGCTTTCTTT; CDR3aa: CASSYRGFNTEAFF
d_gene: NA; j_gene: TRBJ2-4; v_gene: TRBV6-1; abundance: NA; CDR3nt: TGTGCCAGCAGTGAAGAGGGTCGCATTCAGTACTTC; CDR3aa: CASSEEGRIQYF
d_gene: NA; j_gene: TRBJ1-5; v_gene: TRBV20-1; abundance: few; CDR3nt: TGCAGTGCTAGACGGGGGGACATCTATAGCAATCAGCCCCAGCATTTT; CDR3aa: CSARRGDIYSNQPQHF
d_gene: TRBD1; j_gene: TRBJ2-6; v_gene: TRBV11-2; abundance: many; CDR3nt: TGTGCCAGCATCGCTTGGGACAGGAGGGCTGGGGCCAACGTCCTGACTTTC; CDR3aa: CASIAWDRRAGANVLTF
d_gene: TRBD1; j_gene: TRBJ2-7; v_gene: TRBV2; abundance: NA; CDR3nt: TGTGCCAGCACCCTGGGACAGGCTAGCTACGAGCAGTACTTC; CDR3aa: CASTLGQASYEQYF
d_gene: NA; j_gene: TRBJ1-5; v_gene: TRBV5-6; abundance: NA; CDR3nt: TGTGCCAGCAGCTTGGTAGGGGACAATCAGCCCCAGCATTTT; CDR3aa: CASSLVGDNQPQHF
d_gene: TRBD2; j_gene: TRBJ2-3; v_gene: TRBV20-1; abundance: NA; CDR3nt: TGCAGTGCTAGAGTGGGCGGGAGTTCCAGATACGCGTATTTT; CDR3aa: CSARVGGSSRYAYF
d_gene: NA; j_gene: TRBJ1-1; v_gene: TRBV25-1; abundance: NA; CDR3nt: TGTGCCAGCAGTGAATGGGGTCGGGAAGCTTTCTTT; CDR3aa: CASSEWGREAFF
d_gene: NA; j_gene: TRBJ2-5; v_gene: TRBV3-1; abundance: NA; CDR3nt: TGTGCCAGCAGCCAAAATTTGGATCTACAATTGGAGACCCAGTACTTC; CDR3aa: CASSQNLDLQLETQYF
d_gene: NA; j_gene: TRBJ2-1; v_gene: TRBV6-5; abundance: NA; CDR3nt: TGTGCCAGCAGTTCCCTCCCGCGTAAAAGCTCCTACAATGAGCAGTTCTTC; CDR3aa: CASSSLPRKSSYNEQFF
d_gene: TRBD2; j_gene: TRBJ2-5; v_gene: TRBV6-2/TRBV6-3; abundance: few; CDR3nt: TGTGCCAGCAGACCCCGGGGGGAACTCCAAGAGACCCAGTACTTC; CDR3aa: CASRPRGELQETQYF
d_gene: TRBD2; j_gene: TRBJ2-1; v_gene: TRBV7-2; abundance: NA; CDR3nt: TGTGCCAGCAGCCCCAGAGGGGCGGGAGACTCCTACAATGAGCAGTTCTTC; CDR3aa: CASSPRGAGDSYNEQFF
d_gene: TRBD2; j_gene: TRBJ2-6; v_gene: TRBV18; abundance: NA; CDR3nt: TGTGCCAGCTCACCACTCGCTAGCGGGGGGTCCGGGGCCAACGTCCTGACTTTC; CDR3aa: CASSPLASGGSGANVLTF
d_gene: TRBD2; j_gene: TRBJ2-7; v_gene: TRBV5-6; abundance: few; CDR3nt: TGTGCCAGCAGCTTGGTGGGGACTAGCGTCTCCTACGAGCAGTACTTC; CDR3aa: CASSLVGTSVSYEQYF
d_gene: NA; j_gene: TRBJ2-7; v_gene: TRBV7-2; abundance: once; CDR3nt: TGTGCCAGCAGCTTAGTTGCGGGGGCGCCCCTCCACGAGCAGTACTTC; CDR3aa: CASSLVAGAPLHEQYF
d_gene: TRBD2; j_gene: TRBJ2-5; v_gene: TRBV10-3; abundance: few; CDR3nt: TGTGCCATCAGTCTTCGGACTAGCGGGAGGAGCGTTGGGCGGCAGACCCAGTACTTC; CDR3aa: CAISLRTSGRSVGRQTQYF
d_gene: TRBD2; j_gene: TRBJ2-3; v_gene: TRBV20-1; abundance: NA; CDR3nt: TGCAGTGCTAGATTTAGCGGGACAGATACGCAGTATTTT; CDR3aa: CSARFSGTDTQYF
d_gene: NA; j_gene: TRBJ2-7; v_gene: TRBV5-1; abundance: NA; CDR3nt: TGCGCCAGCAGCCCCGGCGGAGTGGGGGGAGGATACGAGCAGTACTTC; CDR3aa: CASSPGGVGGGYEQYF
d_gene: NA; j_gene: TRBJ2-2; v_gene: TRBV7-2; abundance: NA; CDR3nt: TGTGCCAGCAGCTTAGCGGGGAAGAACACCGGGGAGCTGTTTTTT; CDR3aa: CASSLAGKNTGELFF